The 24 T cell receptor beta chains in this list originate from one sample, sequenced in a study of CD8+CD57+ T cells in acquired aplastic anemia. TCR beta VDJ combinations and CDR3 sequences were profiled from genomic DNA. Using its own MiXCR run on the reads, TCRdb lists one record per CDR3 protein. Of hundreds of thousands of distinct CDR3 sequences listed, approximately 33% are singletons. CD8+CD57+ cell expansion had been shown by flow cytometry in patients chosen for sequencing. The sample was sorted CD4+, CD8+, or CD8+CD57+ T cells (not recorded which) from PBMCs. Receptors were obtained from a human donor with aplastic anemia.

This clonotype was counted only a few times. The chain joins TRBV7-2 to TRBJ1-1; TRBD1 agrees at 9 bases. CDR1 is SGHTA, CDR2 FQGNSA, per germline. The CDR3 covers 14 residues. Trimming at V came to 5 bases and at J to 5 bases, leaving 6 bases not matched to a gene. In DNA, the CDR3 is TGTGCCAGCAGCCTCGACAGGGGGAGGACTGAAGCTTTCTTT. Protein: CASSLDRGRTEAFF.

This sequence joins TRBV7-9 and TRBJ2-7; the D gene is possibly TRBD1 (6 bases). Trimming cost V 6 bases and J 3 bases, with 12 bases left between them. The CDR3 runs to 13 residues. The germline gives CDR1 SEHNR, CDR2 FQNEAQ (reference sequence). The CDR3 nucleotides read TGTGCCAGCAGATCCGGGACATACTACGAGCAGTACTTC. Its translation is CASRSGTYYEQYF.

This clonotype was recorded many times. The chain joins TRBV20-1 to TRBJ2-3, with D hard to call. Between the trimmed V and J ends, which lost 1 base and 2 bases, there was a span of 10 bases. Germline CDR1 and CDR2: DFQATT and SNEGSKA (reference sequence). The CDR3 runs 14 residues. This CDR3 reads CSARGRLYTDTQYF. In DNA, the CDR3 is TGCAGTGCTAGAGGAAGACTTTACACAGATACGCAGTATTTT.

In this sample, this clonotype turned up many times. The chain uses TRBV2 and TRBJ2-2, with D unclear. This CDR3 spans 14 amino acids. CDR1 is SNHLY and CDR2 is FYNNEI in the germline V gene. The ends were cut back, 7 bases at V and 2 bases at J, with 11 bases in the middle. CDR3 nucleotides: TGTGCCAGCAAGCCTGACGGAAACACCGGGGAGCTGTTTTTT. This gives the protein CASKPDGNTGELFF.

On this clonotype: This CDR3 fails to terminate in the conserved phenylalanine or tryptophan, so it likely reflects a read error. This rearrangement joins TRBV5-6 to TRBJ1-1, with D unresolved. Germline-derived CDR1 and CDR2 are SGHDT and YYEEEE. V lost 0 bases and J 5 bases, leaving 11 bases between the germline ends. This CDR3 is 14 amino acids long. The chain's CDR3 is CASSLGTWGTEAFL. CDR3 nucleotide sequence: TGTGCCAGCAGCTTGGGGACGTGGGGAACTGAAGCTTTCCTT.

The sample holds many counts of this clonotype. DNA of the CDR3: TGTGCCAGCAGCTTGGTTGTGGTCAGCAGTGGCTTACGAGGCTACACCTTC. It specifies CASSLVVVSSGLRGYTF. The J gene is TRBJ1-2, the V gene TRBV5-4; no definite D call. The CDR3 has 17 residues. Germline CDR1 SGHNT, CDR2 YYREEE (reference sequence). V lost 0 bases and J 8 bases, leaving 23 bases between the germline ends. The complete variable domain, with remaining parts taken from reference TRBV5-4 and TRBJ1-2, reads ETGVTQSPTHLIKTRGQQVTLRCSSQSGHNTVSWYQQALGQGPQFIFQYYREEENGRGNFPPRFSGLQFPNYSSELNVNALELDDSALYLCASSLVVVSSGLRGYTFGSGTRLTVV.

This clonotype occurred a few times. The V call is TRBV7-2, the J call TRBJ1-2; D gene unclear. V lost 6 bases and J lost 0, with 17 bases in between. Germline CDR1 is SGHTA and CDR2 is FQGNSA. The CDR3 sequence is 16 residues long. The CDR3 DNA is TGTGCCAGCAGTTCCGCCGGGCGAAAATCTAACTATGGCTACACCTTC. The encoded protein is CASSSAGRKSNYGYTF. Full variable domain (remainder filled in from reference TRBV7-2 and TRBJ1-2): GAGVSQSPSNKVTEKGKDVELRCDPISGHTALYWYRQSLGQGLEFLIYFQGNSAPDKSGLPSDRFSAERTGGSVSTLTIQRTQQEDSAVYLCASSSAGRKSNYGYTFGSGTRLTVV.

This rearrangement joins TRBV19 to TRBJ1-2; D might be TRBD1 (6 bases). V was pared by 6 bases and J by 4 bases, with 12 bases between. This CDR3 has 13 residues. Per germline, CDR1 LNHDA and CDR2 SQIVND (reference sequence). The CDR3 DNA sequence: TGTGCCAGTAGCCGGGACATCCCCTATGGCTACACCTTC. Translating it yields CASSRDIPYGYTF. Supplemented by reference TRBV19 and TRBJ1-2, the full variable domain reads DGGITQSPKYLFRKEGQNVTLSCEQNLNHDAMYWYRQDPGQGLRLIYYSQIVNDFQKGDIAEGYSVSREKKESFPLTVTSAQKNPTAFYLCASSRDIPYGYTFGSGTRLTVV.

In regard to this clonotype: Since a much larger clone is just one base distant, this may be a read error. This chain joins TRBV7-6 and TRBJ2-5; D is undetermined. Germline CDR1 is SGHVS and CDR2 is FNYEAQ. The CDR3 runs to 13 residues. The CDR3 protein is CAGSLGNQETQYF. The CDR3 coding sequence is TGTGCCGGCAGCTTAGGCAATCAAGAGACCCAGTACTTC. The full variable domain, in which reference TRBV7-6 and TRBJ2-5 provide the parts outside the CDR3, is GAGVSQSPRYKVTKRGQDVALRCDPISGHVSLYWYRQALGQGPEFLTYFNYEAQQDKSGLPNDRFSAERPEGSISTLTIQRTEQRDSAMYRCAGSLGNQETQYFGPGTRLLVL.

This rearrangement joins TRBV29-1 to TRBJ2-7; no firm D call. Germline CDR1 is SQVTM and CDR2 is ANQGSEA. V lost 7 bases to trimming and J lost 3 bases, with 13 bases between them. This CDR3 has 12 amino acids. The CDR3 is CSAFGPDYEQYF. The CDR3 region has the DNA TGCAGCGCCTTTGGACCAGACTACGAGCAGTACTTC.

A few counts support this clonotype. The J gene is TRBJ2-5, the V gene TRBV20-1, with D perhaps matching TRBD2 (6 bases). The germline V gene has CDR1 DFQATT and CDR2 SNEGSKA (reference sequence). The CDR3 contains 14 residues. Trimming removed 5 bases at V and 2 bases at J, with 15 bases between. The CDR3 loop is CSAPHLAEQETQYF. In nucleotides, the CDR3 is TGCAGTGCTCCCCACTTAGCGGAACAAGAGACCCAGTACTTC.

This clonotype has just a few counts. This chain uses TRBV5-1 with TRBJ1-1, with TRBD1 as a possible D gene (5 bases). Germline lookup yields CDR1 SGHRS and CDR2 YFSETQ. CDR3 length equals 18 residues. Trimming stripped 0 bases from V and 1 base from J, with 19 bases between. CDR3 DNA: TGCGCCAGCAGCTTGGCCCCGATTCCCGGGGGAAGGAACACTGAAGCTTTCTTT. The encoded protein is CASSLAPIPGGRNTEAFF.

This CDR3 is CSAPHPQGAGTEAFF. The CDR3 DNA is TGCAGTGCTCCTCATCCACAGGGGGCAGGGACTGAAGCTTTCTTT. The genes are TRBV20-1 and TRBJ1-1, with 9 bases that match TRBD1. The CDR3 totals 15 residues. Trimming at V came to 5 bases and at J to 5 bases, leaving 12 bases not matched to a gene. Germline V gene sequence: CDR1 DFQATT, CDR2 SNEGSKA (reference sequence).

The V gene is TRBV29-1, the J gene TRBJ1-6; 8 nucleotides agree with TRBD1. The germline V gene encodes CDR1 SQVTM and CDR2 ANQGSEA. The CDR3 runs 12 residues. The ends lost 6 bases at V and 10 bases at J; junction bases unmatched: 5. The CDR3 DNA is TGCAGCGTAACAGGGGGGGACTCACCCCTCCACTTT. It translates to CSVTGGDSPLHF.

The chain uses TRBV7-9 and TRBJ2-7; the match to TRBD2 covers 10 bases. Germline V CDR1 and CDR2: SEHNR, FQNEAQ (reference sequence). V dropped 7 bases and J dropped 3; count of bases not matched to a gene: 3. This CDR3 spans 13 amino acids. The CDR3 DNA reads TGTGCCAGCACCGGGACTAGCGTCTACGAGCAGTACTTC. The encoded protein is CASTGTSVYEQYF.

This clonotype was seen a few times. The rearrangement uses TRBV3-1 and TRBJ1-2; the D gene is possibly TRBD1 (5 bases). The CDR3 covers 15 residues. Germline V CDR1 and CDR2: LGHDT, YNNKEL (reference sequence). Trimming took 5 bases from V and 4 from J, leaving 17 bases between them. CDR3 bases: TGTGCCAGCAGCTTACGACAGCTGGGATCCTATGGCTACACCTTC. Translating gives CASSLRQLGSYGYTF.

The CDR3 loop reads CSAMGGTSYEQYF. The CDR3 nucleotides are TGCAGTGCTATGGGCGGCACCTCCTACGAGCAGTACTTC. This rearrangement joins TRBV20-1 to TRBJ2-7; D not certain. This CDR3 has 13 residues. Looked up from germline, CDR1 is DFQATT and CDR2 is SNEGSKA (reference sequence). Deletions cut 4 bases from V and 0 bases from J, with 10 bases between.

At least ten counts were recorded for this clonotype. The V gene is TRBV7-2, the J gene TRBJ1-1; D remains unclear. This CDR3 has 13 amino acids. Germline V gene sequence: CDR1 SGHTA, CDR2 FQGNSA. Between the trimmed V and J ends, which lost 2 bases and 5 bases, there was a span of 9 bases. The CDR3 region has the DNA TGTGCCAGCAGCTTAAGCAGTGGTACTGAAGCTTTCTTT. Its protein is CASSLSSGTEAFF.

This clonotype was counted ten times or more. This chain connects TRBV2 to TRBJ2-6; D uncertain. Per germline, CDR1 SNHLY and CDR2 FYNNEI. The CDR3 loop spans 13 amino acids. CDR3 nucleotides: TGTGCGGGCGACTTATCTGGGGCCAACGTCCTGACTTTC. Translated, it gives CAGDLSGANVLTF.

The rearrangement joins TRBV20-1 to TRBJ2-2; tentatively, D is TRBD1 (5 bases). Trimming removed 3 bases from V and 6 bases from J, with 8 bases in between. Germline-derived CDR1 and CDR2 are DFQATT and SNEGSKA (reference sequence). This CDR3 has 12 residues. The CDR3 nucleotides read TGCAGTGCTAGGGAAGGGGCCGGGGAGCTGTTTTTT. Translating it yields CSAREGAGELFF.

This clonotype was detected a few times. The rearrangement uses TRBV4-3 and TRBJ2-1; TRBD2 might be the D (5 bases). The CDR3 is 14 amino acids. Germline V CDR1 and CDR2: LGHNA, YSLEER. Deletions cut 2 bases from V and 5 bases from J, with 10 bases between. CDR3 DNA sequence: TGCGCCAGCAGCCAAAGGACTGGTGACAATGAGCAGTTCTTC. It codes for CASSQRTGDNEQFF.

This rearrangement joins TRBV7-8 to TRBJ2-1; 13 bases line up with TRBD2. Trimming at V came to 4 bases and at J to 8 bases, leaving 8 bases not matched to a gene. Looked up from germline, CDR1 is SGHVS and CDR2 is FQNEAQ. The CDR3 has 16 residues. The DNA for the CDR3 is TGTGCCAGCAGCTATCGGACTAGCGGGGGCCGGGATGAGCAGTTCTTC. Its protein product is CASSYRTSGGRDEQFF.

This clonotype was counted a few times. The chain recombines TRBV6-1 with TRBJ2-7, with 9 bases aligning to TRBD1. The J segment lost 0 bases and the V segment lost 5 bases, leaving 5 bases of the junction unmatched. From germline, CDR1 is MNHNS and CDR2 SASEGT. The CDR3 sequence is 15 residues long. CDR3 bases: TGTGCCAGCAGTATAGCGACAGGGGGCTCCTACGAGCAGTACTTC. Translation: CASSIATGGSYEQYF.

The CDR3 DNA is TGTGCCAGCAGCAGACAGTCCTTAAGAAGCTACGAGCAGTACTTC. It codes for CASSRQSLRSYEQYF. The chain combines TRBV14 with TRBJ2-7; possibly TRBD1 for D (5 bases). The V end lost 5 bases, the J end lost 3 bases, and 17 bases lay between the germline ends. This CDR3 region has 15 residues. From germline, CDR1 is SGHDN and CDR2 FVKESK.